This TCR beta chain was observed in a study of cytomegalovirus exposure and HLA in healthy donors. General study findings and limits: A later analysis revealed that TCR association rates differed between HLA loci, peaking at DRB1 and bottoming out at HLA-C. For TCR beta chains, V- and J-gene trimming was later linked to a missense DCLRE1C variant. Other equally common chains were less clonally expanded than HLA-associated TCR beta chains, a later analysis showed. Earlier analysis looked at TCR beta V segments, and most were productive about 90% or about 30% of the time.

The CDR3 runs 15 residues. Trimming removed 3 bases from V and 6 bases from J; junction bases left unmatched: 10. From germline, CDR1 is SGHNT and CDR2 YYREEE (reference sequence). The PCR employed 60 Vbeta primers together with 13 Jbeta primers. Here immunoSEQ multiplex PCR was the method, and the copy in TCRdb shows in-frame clones only, minus some. The sample shows 90,000 to 150,000 clones, roughly 78% of them seen only once. A few counts support this clone. Its antigen remains unidentified. This chain connects TRBV5-4 to TRBJ2-7, with 9 bases aligning to TRBD1. This TCR was recovered from a woman aged 25 to 45 in good health and CMV-seropositive. The source material was PBMCs. The CDR3 here is CASSSGQGSPSEQYF. CDR3 coding DNA: TGTGCCAGCAGCTCAGGACAGGGGAGCCCTAGCGAGCAGTACTTC.